The rows below give T cell receptor beta chains drawn from one sample of a study of cytomegalovirus exposure and HLA in healthy donors. Produced via immunoSEQ multiplex PCR; TCRdb's table is partial and in-frame only. The data show more than 200,000 clones, roughly 80% seen once. The sequenced material came from PBMCs. The receptors derive from a girl between 5 and 17 years old in good health and CMV-seronegative. Both conserved end residues are part of each CDR3. D genes are given only for firm matches. Clone size is not always given. Where it is, it says once, few, many or a class for expanded clones.

TRBJ2-1 . TRBV28 TRBD1 CASSLPGQGSYNEQFF TGTGCCAGCAGTCTCCCGGGACAGGGATCCTACAATGAGCAGTTCTTC
TRBJ1-5 . TRBV6-1 . CASSLEHSNQPQHF TGTGCCAGCAGTTTAGAGCATAGCAATCAGCCCCAGCATTTT
TRBJ2-2 . TRBV7-9 . CASSLSGGELFF TGTGCCAGCAGCCTCTCGGGCGGGGAGCTGTTTTTT
TRBJ1-3 . TRBV19 . CASTNRNSGNTIYF TGTGCCAGCACCAACAGAAACTCTGGAAACACCATATATTTT
TRBJ1-1 once TRBV20-1 . CRVTENTEAFF TGCAGAGTGACAGAGAACACTGAAGCTTTCTTT
TRBJ1-2 few TRBV29-1 . CSVRYQGPDSDGYTF TGCAGCGTTCGCTACCAGGGTCCCGATTCGGATGGCTACACCTTC
TRBJ1-3 . TRBV9 . CASSVGQGPGSGNTIYF TGTGCCAGCAGCGTAGGTCAGGGCCCCGGCTCTGGAAACACCATATATTTT
TRBJ1-4 . TRBV7-9 . CASSLLQVEEKLFF TGTGCCAGCAGCTTATTACAGGTAGAGGAAAAACTGTTTTTT
TRBJ1-2 . TRBV7-2 TRBD1 CASSLLRTGGPSTYTF TGTGCCAGCAGCTTATTACGAACAGGGGGTCCTTCAACTTACACCTTC
TRBJ2-1 . TRBV9 TRBD2 CASSVAGGSYNEQFF TGTGCCAGCAGCGTTGCGGGGGGCTCCTACAATGAGCAGTTCTTC
TRBJ1-1 . TRBV18 . CASSPPGGGKEAFF TGTGCCAGCTCCCCCCCGGGTGGAGGAAAAGAAGCTTTCTTT
TRBJ2-5 once TRBV9 TRBD1 CASSSPQGRGRRGETQYF TGTGCCAGCAGCTCTCCCCAGGGCAGGGGGCGCCGTGGAGAGACCCAGTACTTC
TRBJ2-5 . TRBV28 TRBD2 CASSFRGGNQETQYF TGTGCCAGCAGTTTCCGCGGGGGGAACCAAGAGACCCAGTACTTC
TRBJ2-5 . TRBV6-6 . CASRQPNSGEQYF TGTGCCAGCAGGCAGCCCAATTCGGGGGAGCAGTACTTC
TRBJ1-5 . TRBV28 . CASSFGNIWPPNQPQHF TGTGCCAGCAGTTTTGGTAATATCTGGCCACCTAATCAGCCCCAGCATTTT
TRBJ2-1 . TRBV15 . CATSRAGYGDNEQFF TGTGCCACCAGCAGAGCAGGGTACGGCGACAATGAGCAGTTCTTC
TRBJ2-2 . TRBV4-1 . CASSLNLGAGSSGELFF TGCGCCAGCAGCCTTAACCTCGGAGCGGGTTCGTCCGGGGAGCTGTTTTTT
TRBJ1-3 . TRBV19 . CASSTSDSSGNTIYF TGTGCCAGTAGTACCTCGGACTCCTCTGGAAACACCATATATTTT
TRBJ2-7 once TRBV5-1 . CASSLVTSGSEQYF TGCGCCAGCAGCTTGGTTACGAGCGGATCCGAGCAGTACTTC
TRBJ1-1 . TRBV30 TRBD1 CAWADRVGATEAFF TGTGCCTGGGCTGACAGGGTGGGTGCGACTGAAGCTTTCTTT
TRBJ1-2 once TRBV4-2 . CASSSAYPPQPDYGYTF TGTGCCAGCAGCTCCGCGTATCCACCCCAACCGGACTATGGCTACACCTTC
TRBJ1-2 . TRBV30 . CAWSPTGYGYTF TGTGCCTGGAGTCCCACAGGGTACGGCTACACCTTC
TRBJ2-3 . TRBV28 . CASSSPAEGGTDTQYF TGTGCCAGCAGTTCCCCGGCGGAAGGAGGCACAGATACGCAGTATTTT
TRBJ2-7 few TRBV23-1 . CARAARGFRSF TGCGCCCGAGCCGCCAGGGGCTTCAGGTCATTC
TRBJ1-2 . TRBV4-1 . CASSQRPVRQGPLYGYTF TGCGCCAGCAGCCAACGACCTGTTCGGCAGGGGCCGTTATATGGCTACACCTTC
TRBJ2-7 once TRBV7-2 TRBD2 CASSHHPLAGRSYEQYF TGTGCCAGCAGCCACCACCCCTTAGCGGGGCGGTCCTACGAGCAGTACTTC
TRBJ2-1 . TRBV28 TRBD2 CASSSQRLAGVNEQFF TGTGCCAGCAGTTCCCAGAGGCTAGCGGGAGTTAATGAGCAGTTCTTC
TRBJ2-5 once TRBV6-1 . CASSTGTQYF TGTGCCAGCAGTACAGGGACCCAGTACTTC
TRBJ2-1 . TRBV15 TRBD1 CATSPDRAGNEQFF TGTGCCACCAGCCCGGACAGGGCGGGCAATGAGCAGTTCTTC
TRBJ1-1 . TRBV20-1 . CSASRGTEAFF TGCAGTGCTAGCAGGGGCACTGAAGCTTTCTTT
TRBJ1-3 . TRBV28 . CASSLKTVYRNTIYF TGTGCCAGCAGTTTGAAGACAGTATATAGAAACACCATATATTTT
TRBJ2-3 . TRBV27 . CASSFTATDTQYF TGTGCCAGCAGTTTTACAGCCACAGATACGCAGTATTTT
TRBJ2-1 . TRBV27 . CASSLSRGRRYVSNEQFF TGTGCCAGCAGTTTATCGCGGGGGCGGAGGTATGTCAGCAATGAGCAGTTCTTC
TRBJ1-2 . TRBV7-9 . CASTGALGKEGYGYTF TGTGCCAGCACCGGAGCCCTGGGGAAGGAGGGCTATGGCTACACCTTC
TRBJ2-7 . TRBV5-1 . CASSQGFGLPGEQYF TGCGCCAGCAGCCAGGGTTTTGGGCTCCCCGGCGAGCAGTACTTC
TRBJ1-1 . TRBV6-1 . CAGAVQDRHTEAFF TGTGCCGGCGCCGTCCAGGACAGACACACTGAAGCTTTCTTT
TRBJ2-3 . TRBV9 TRBD2 CASSVTGGPTDTQYF TGTGCCAGCAGCGTAACGGGGGGGCCAACAGATACGCAGTATTTT
TRBJ2-5 . TRBV27 . CASSLIGSQETQYF TGTGCCAGCAGTTTAATAGGGAGCCAAGAGACCCAGTACTTC
TRBJ2-2 . TRBV2 . CASSGRDRNTGELFF TGTGCCAGCAGTGGGCGGGACAGGAACACCGGGGAGCTGTTTTTT